This T cell receptor (beta chain) appears in the sequencing data of a study of blood T cell repertoires in COVID-19. Whole-study context: Italy, Spain and the United States were the sources of the convalescent and acute COVID-19 samples. T cells, B-cell-depleted T cells, or PBMCs provided the cDNA or gDNA that served as material.

Profiling relied on immunoSEQ multiplex PCR, and the TCRdb table lists in-frame clones only, not all of them. Seen here are 70,000 to 95,000 clones, more than 80% observed once, and the top ten hold less than 3%. In Seattle, patients joined the study during active infection and were tracked longitudinally. Germline-derived CDR1 and CDR2 are SGDLS and YYNGEE. The CDR3 extends over 14 amino acids. Trimming removed 0 bases from V and 0 bases from J, with 5 bases in between. This sequence originates from a man aged 50 to 59 with COVID-19, enrolled during active disease. The sequencing sample was made of peripheral blood. This rearrangement joins TRBV9 to TRBJ2-3, with unresolved D. The chain's CDR3 is CASSVVQSTDTQYF. As DNA, the CDR3 is TGTGCCAGCAGCGTAGTACAGAGCACAGATACGCAGTATTTT. The variable domain in full, completed from reference TRBV9 and TRBJ2-3, reads DSGVTQTPKHLITATGQRVTLRCSPRSGDLSVYWYQQSLDQGLQFLIQYYNGEERAKGNILERFSAQQFPDLHSELNLSSLELGDSALYFCASSVVQSTDTQYFGPGTRLTVL.